This T cell receptor (beta chain) appears in the sequencing data of a study of cytomegalovirus exposure and HLA in healthy donors. Study in general: For the roughly 400 genotyped donors, approximately 83% fell within the Caucasian-associated ancestry cluster. Study-wide results and caveats: Most sequenced TCRs were rare (though some public TCRs occurred in many donors). As a later analysis revealed, the rate of TCR association differed by HLA locus, with DRB1 most and HLA-C fewest.

Turning to this clone: Its antigen remains unidentified.

PCR used 60 Vbeta primers and 13 Jbeta primers. Assay: immunoSEQ multiplex PCR; the TCRdb copy retains only in-frame clones and omits some. The sample contains about 160,000 clones, more than 65% of which appear only once. The sequence was collected from a man between 18 and 35 years old in good health and CMV-seropositive. The specimen was PBMCs.

This chain's CDR3 is CASRSSGGAYNEQFF. CDR3 nucleotide sequence: TGTGCCAGCAGGTCTAGCGGGGGGGCCTACAATGAGCAGTTCTTC. The chain couples TRBV2 to TRBJ2-1, with TRBD2 matching over 12 bases. V shed 6 bases and J 2 bases; nucleotides not matched to a gene: 2. The CDR3 contains 15 residues. Germline V CDR1 and CDR2: SNHLY, FYNNEI.